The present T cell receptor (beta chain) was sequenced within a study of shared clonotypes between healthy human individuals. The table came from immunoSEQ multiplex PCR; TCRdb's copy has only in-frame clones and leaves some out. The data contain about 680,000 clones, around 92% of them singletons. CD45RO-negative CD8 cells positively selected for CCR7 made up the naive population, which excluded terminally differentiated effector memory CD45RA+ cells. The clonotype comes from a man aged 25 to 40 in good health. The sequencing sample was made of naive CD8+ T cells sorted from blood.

The CDR3 DNA reads as TGCGCCAGCAGCCAAGATGCGGAACTTATACCGGATACGCAGTATTTT. Translation gives CASSQDAELIPDTQYF. The gene calls are TRBV4-3 and TRBJ2-3; D gene unclear. V dropped 0 bases and J dropped 6 bases, with 16 bases sitting between them. The CDR3 consists of 16 residues. CDR1 and CDR2 (germline): LGHNA, YSLEER.